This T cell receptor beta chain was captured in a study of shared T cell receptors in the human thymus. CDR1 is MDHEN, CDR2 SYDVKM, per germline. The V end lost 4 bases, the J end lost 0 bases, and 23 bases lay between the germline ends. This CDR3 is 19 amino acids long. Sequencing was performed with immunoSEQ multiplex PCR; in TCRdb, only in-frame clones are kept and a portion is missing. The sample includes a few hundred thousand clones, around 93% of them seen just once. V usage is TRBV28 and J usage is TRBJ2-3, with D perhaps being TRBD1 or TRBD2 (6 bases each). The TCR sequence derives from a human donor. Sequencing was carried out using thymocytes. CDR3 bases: TGTGCCAGCAGTTCGCTCAGGGGAAGGGGGGTATCTAGCACAGATACGCAGTATTTT. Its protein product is CASSSLRGRGVSSTDTQYF.